A selection of T cell receptor beta chains follows, all from one sample in a study of shared clonotypes between healthy human individuals. Generated by immunoSEQ multiplex PCR, the TCRdb table keeps only in-frame clones and is missing some. This table has 500,000 to 550,000 clones, 90% to 97% appearing once. Sequences were obtained from naive CD4+ T cells sorted from blood. The receptors come from a woman in her twenties or thirties in good health. The CDR3 runs from the conserved cysteine through the conserved F or W. D genes are given only for firm matches. Size values are once, few and many counts, or a class for expanded clones, and some rows have none.

V	J	D	size	DNA	CDR3
TRBV6-5	TRBJ1-4	-	-	TGTGCCAGCAGTCCCCTCCAGGGCTTGGGGGAAAAACTGTTTTTT	CASSPLQGLGEKLFF
TRBV5-1	TRBJ1-4	TRBD1	-	TGCGCCAGCAGCATACAGGGGGCGCGCGGAGAAAAACTGTTTTTT	CASSIQGARGEKLFF
TRBV28	TRBJ2-7	TRBD2	-	TGTGCCAGCAGTTTCCGCTTTGGGACTAGCTCCGGCTACGAGCAGTACTTC	CASSFRFGTSSGYEQYF
TRBV4-1	TRBJ1-2	-	-	TGCGCCAGCAGCCAAGAGGGAAGGCTTCGTGGCTACACCTTC	CASSQEGRLRGYTF
TRBV28	TRBJ1-1	-	-	TGTGCCAGCAGTTCACCCGGACAGATGACGAACACTGAAGCTTTCTTT	CASSSPGQMTNTEAFF
TRBV27	TRBJ2-7	-	-	TGTGCCAGCAGTTTACTCGGTAGTAGTTCGGCCGAGCAGTACTTC	CASSLLGSSSAEQYF
TRBV11-2	TRBJ2-1	-	-	TGTGCCAGCAGCGCCCACATAGACAATGAGCAGTTCTTC	CASSAHIDNEQFF
TRBV5-8	TRBJ2-1	-	-	TGTGCCAGCAGCTTGGGTGTATTCTATGAGCAGTTCTTC	CASSLGVFYEQFF
TRBV5-1	TRBJ1-3	-	-	TGCGCCAGCAGCTTGGGAACGGACAGCCGGGGAAACACCATATATTTT	CASSLGTDSRGNTIYF
TRBV7-9	TRBJ2-2	-	-	TGTGCCAGCAGCTTACGAAATACCGGGGAGCTGTTTTTT	CASSLRNTGELFF
TRBV5-1	TRBJ2-7	TRBD1	-	TGCGCCAGCAGCTTAAAGGCGACAGGGGGCCCTGGGGAGCAGTACTTC	CASSLKATGGPGEQYF
TRBV5-1	TRBJ2-3	-	-	TGCGCCAGCAGCTTGTCGTCGCGGACCTTCACAGATACGCAGTATTTT	CASSLSSRTFTDTQYF
TRBV10-3	TRBJ2-1	-	-	TGTGCCATCAACGCGGTGAGGGGGGCGGGAGACAATGAGCAGTTCTTC	CAINAVRGAGDNEQFF
TRBV6-5	TRBJ2-7	TRBD1	-	TGTGCCAGCAGAACAGGGGGCTACGAGCAGTACTTC	CASRTGGYEQYF
TRBV5-1	TRBJ2-5	-	-	TGCGCCAGTAAAAATCCCAGGGAGACCCAGTACTTC	CASKNPRETQYF
TRBV7-8	TRBJ2-7	-	once	TGTGCCAGCAACTCCGGGGCGCCCTCCTACGAGCAGTACTTC	CASNSGAPSYEQYF
TRBV28	TRBJ2-1	TRBD2	-	TGTGCCACCACGGCGGGAGTACGGGGACACAATGAGCAGTTCTTC	CATTAGVRGHNEQFF
TRBV29-1	TRBJ1-2	TRBD1	-	TGCAGCGTTGAAGAGGCCCGACAGGGCCGGCCCTGGGGCTACACCTTC	CSVEEARQGRPWGYTF
TRBV12-5	TRBJ2-5	TRBD2	-	TGTGCTAGTGGGGTGGCGGGAGAGGAGACCCAGTACTTC	CASGVAGEETQYF
TRBV11-2	TRBJ2-7	-	-	TGTGCCAGCAGCTTACAAGACAGTTACGAGCAGTACTTC	CASSLQDSYEQYF
TRBV5-1	TRBJ1-2	-	-	TGCGCCAGCAGACCCGGGACAAGTTTAAACTATGGCTACACCTTC	CASRPGTSLNYGYTF
TRBV27	TRBJ2-7	TRBD1	-	TGTGCCAGCAGTTCCGTCCTTAACAGGGGAACGACCTACGAGCAGTACTTC	CASSSVLNRGTTYEQYF
TRBV25-1	TRBJ1-3	-	-	TGTGCCAGCAGGGTCCCCGGTGGAAACACCATATATTTT	CASRVPGGNTIYF
TRBV5-1	TRBJ1-1	-	few	TGCGCCAGCAGCCGTTACCTCGAGAGGGGCACTGAAGCTTTCTTT	CASSRYLERGTEAFF
TRBV7-3	TRBJ2-2	TRBD1	-	TGTGCCAGCAGGGTTCAGGGGGCCGTGATCGGGGAGCTGTTTTTT	CASRVQGAVIGELFF
TRBV28	TRBJ1-2	-	-	TGTGCCAGCAGTTCCCTCGCCACGGGGGGGGCAAGCTATGGCTACACCTTC	CASSSLATGGASYGYTF
TRBV11-3	TRBJ2-3	TRBD2	-	TGTGCCAGCAGCTTGGGTGGGAGGGAGTCAGATACGCAGTATTTT	CASSLGGRESDTQYF
TRBV10-1	TRBJ1-4	TRBD1	-	TGCGCCAGCAGTCATCGGACAGGGCGTGAAAAACTGTTTTTT	CASSHRTGREKLFF
TRBV9	TRBJ2-6	-	-	TGTGCCAGCAGGGATCGCGCCAACTCTGGGGCCAACGTCCTGACTTTC	CASRDRANSGANVLTF
TRBV16	TRBJ2-5	TRBD1	-	TGTGCCAGCAGCCAAGGGACAGGGCGGACCCAGTACTTC	CASSQGTGRTQYF
TRBV10-2	TRBJ2-3	TRBD2	-	TGCGCCAGCACCTCCGGGACTAGCGGGAGTTTATGGACAGATACGCAGTATTTT	CASTSGTSGSLWTDTQYF
TRBV7-8	TRBJ2-2	-	-	TGTGCCAGCGGACCTACCAACACCGGGGAGCTGTTTTTT	CASGPTNTGELFF
TRBV7-2	TRBJ2-5	-	-	TGTGCCAGCAGCTCCCAGACTGGGGTGGAGGAGACCCAGTACTTC	CASSSQTGVEETQYF
TRBV15	TRBJ1-2	-	-	TGTGCCACCAGCAGAAGGGGGGCAGGGGCCCACTATGGCTACACCTTC	CATSRRGAGAHYGYTF
TRBV5-3	TRBJ1-2	TRBD1	once	TGTGCCAGAAGGGCCGGGACAGGCGCCCGCGGCTATGGCTACACCTTC	CARRAGTGARGYGYTF
TRBV7-9	TRBJ2-5	TRBD1	once	TGTGCCAGCAGCTCCCGACAGGGGGAGACCCAGTACTTC	CASSSRQGETQYF
TRBV11-1	TRBJ1-1	TRBD1	-	TGTGCCAGCAGCTTATACAGGGGGCATTTGGACACTGAAGCTTTCTTT	CASSLYRGHLDTEAFF
TRBV18	TRBJ1-1	TRBD1	-	TGTGCCAGCTCACCACCGGGGGGGACAGTCACTGAAGCTTTCTTT	CASSPPGGTVTEAFF
TRBV14	TRBJ2-5	TRBD2	-	TGTGCCAGCAGCCAAGATGAGATACGGGAGGCCTTCCAAGAGACCCAGTACTTC	CASSQDEIREAFQETQYF
TRBV6-1	TRBJ1-5	-	-	TGTGCCAGCAGTAACGCGGGGCAGATCAATCAGCCCCAGCATTTT	CASSNAGQINQPQHF
TRBV9	TRBJ2-1	-	-	TGTGCCAGCAGCCCAGATCTAGCGAGCTACAATGAGCAGTTCTTC	CASSPDLASYNEQFF
TRBV5-1	TRBJ2-3	-	-	TGCGCCAGTCAGGAGGGTCGGCACGATACGCAGTATTTT	CASQEGRHDTQYF
TRBV6-5	TRBJ2-7	TRBD1	-	TGTGCCAGCAGTTACTTACCACAGGGGGGCTACGAGCAGTACTTC	CASSYLPQGGYEQYF
TRBV18	TRBJ1-5	-	-	TGTGCCAGCTCACAGGGGGATAATCAGCCCCAGCATTTT	CASSQGDNQPQHF
TRBV10-3	TRBJ1-1	-	once	TGTGCCATCGGCAGCAGGGAGGACACTGAAGCTTTCTTT	CAIGSREDTEAFF
TRBV27	TRBJ1-5	-	-	TGTGCCAGCAGCAACCTTAATCAGCCCCAGCATTTT	CASSNLNQPQHF
TRBV19	TRBJ2-7	TRBD2	-	TGTGCCAGTAGTATGGGGAGGGAGTACGCCTACGAGCAGTACTTC	CASSMGREYAYEQYF
TRBV28	TRBJ1-5	-	once	TGTGCCAGCAGTTCTCATTCAGGGGATCAGCCCCAGCATTTT	CASSSHSGDQPQHF
TRBV5-1	TRBJ2-7	TRBD2	-	TGCGCCAGCAGCCGACCCGGACTAGCGGGAGGGTCGACCGAGCAGTACTTC	CASSRPGLAGGSTEQYF
TRBV6-1	TRBJ1-6	-	once	TGTGCCAGCAGTGAACTGGAGGGGACCAATTCACCCCTCCACTTT	CASSELEGTNSPLHF
TRBV5-1	TRBJ1-2	-	-	TGCGCCAGCAGCTTAGGGACTTCTAACTATGGCTACACCTTC	CASSLGTSNYGYTF
TRBV11-3	TRBJ2-1	TRBD2	-	TGTGCCAGCAGCCACCATGCGGGAGGTAACAATGAGCAGTTCTTC	CASSHHAGGNNEQFF
TRBV7-9	TRBJ2-7	TRBD1	-	TGTGCCAGCGTAGCCGGGACAGGGGCAAGGGTGGACGAGCAGTACTTC	CASVAGTGARVDEQYF